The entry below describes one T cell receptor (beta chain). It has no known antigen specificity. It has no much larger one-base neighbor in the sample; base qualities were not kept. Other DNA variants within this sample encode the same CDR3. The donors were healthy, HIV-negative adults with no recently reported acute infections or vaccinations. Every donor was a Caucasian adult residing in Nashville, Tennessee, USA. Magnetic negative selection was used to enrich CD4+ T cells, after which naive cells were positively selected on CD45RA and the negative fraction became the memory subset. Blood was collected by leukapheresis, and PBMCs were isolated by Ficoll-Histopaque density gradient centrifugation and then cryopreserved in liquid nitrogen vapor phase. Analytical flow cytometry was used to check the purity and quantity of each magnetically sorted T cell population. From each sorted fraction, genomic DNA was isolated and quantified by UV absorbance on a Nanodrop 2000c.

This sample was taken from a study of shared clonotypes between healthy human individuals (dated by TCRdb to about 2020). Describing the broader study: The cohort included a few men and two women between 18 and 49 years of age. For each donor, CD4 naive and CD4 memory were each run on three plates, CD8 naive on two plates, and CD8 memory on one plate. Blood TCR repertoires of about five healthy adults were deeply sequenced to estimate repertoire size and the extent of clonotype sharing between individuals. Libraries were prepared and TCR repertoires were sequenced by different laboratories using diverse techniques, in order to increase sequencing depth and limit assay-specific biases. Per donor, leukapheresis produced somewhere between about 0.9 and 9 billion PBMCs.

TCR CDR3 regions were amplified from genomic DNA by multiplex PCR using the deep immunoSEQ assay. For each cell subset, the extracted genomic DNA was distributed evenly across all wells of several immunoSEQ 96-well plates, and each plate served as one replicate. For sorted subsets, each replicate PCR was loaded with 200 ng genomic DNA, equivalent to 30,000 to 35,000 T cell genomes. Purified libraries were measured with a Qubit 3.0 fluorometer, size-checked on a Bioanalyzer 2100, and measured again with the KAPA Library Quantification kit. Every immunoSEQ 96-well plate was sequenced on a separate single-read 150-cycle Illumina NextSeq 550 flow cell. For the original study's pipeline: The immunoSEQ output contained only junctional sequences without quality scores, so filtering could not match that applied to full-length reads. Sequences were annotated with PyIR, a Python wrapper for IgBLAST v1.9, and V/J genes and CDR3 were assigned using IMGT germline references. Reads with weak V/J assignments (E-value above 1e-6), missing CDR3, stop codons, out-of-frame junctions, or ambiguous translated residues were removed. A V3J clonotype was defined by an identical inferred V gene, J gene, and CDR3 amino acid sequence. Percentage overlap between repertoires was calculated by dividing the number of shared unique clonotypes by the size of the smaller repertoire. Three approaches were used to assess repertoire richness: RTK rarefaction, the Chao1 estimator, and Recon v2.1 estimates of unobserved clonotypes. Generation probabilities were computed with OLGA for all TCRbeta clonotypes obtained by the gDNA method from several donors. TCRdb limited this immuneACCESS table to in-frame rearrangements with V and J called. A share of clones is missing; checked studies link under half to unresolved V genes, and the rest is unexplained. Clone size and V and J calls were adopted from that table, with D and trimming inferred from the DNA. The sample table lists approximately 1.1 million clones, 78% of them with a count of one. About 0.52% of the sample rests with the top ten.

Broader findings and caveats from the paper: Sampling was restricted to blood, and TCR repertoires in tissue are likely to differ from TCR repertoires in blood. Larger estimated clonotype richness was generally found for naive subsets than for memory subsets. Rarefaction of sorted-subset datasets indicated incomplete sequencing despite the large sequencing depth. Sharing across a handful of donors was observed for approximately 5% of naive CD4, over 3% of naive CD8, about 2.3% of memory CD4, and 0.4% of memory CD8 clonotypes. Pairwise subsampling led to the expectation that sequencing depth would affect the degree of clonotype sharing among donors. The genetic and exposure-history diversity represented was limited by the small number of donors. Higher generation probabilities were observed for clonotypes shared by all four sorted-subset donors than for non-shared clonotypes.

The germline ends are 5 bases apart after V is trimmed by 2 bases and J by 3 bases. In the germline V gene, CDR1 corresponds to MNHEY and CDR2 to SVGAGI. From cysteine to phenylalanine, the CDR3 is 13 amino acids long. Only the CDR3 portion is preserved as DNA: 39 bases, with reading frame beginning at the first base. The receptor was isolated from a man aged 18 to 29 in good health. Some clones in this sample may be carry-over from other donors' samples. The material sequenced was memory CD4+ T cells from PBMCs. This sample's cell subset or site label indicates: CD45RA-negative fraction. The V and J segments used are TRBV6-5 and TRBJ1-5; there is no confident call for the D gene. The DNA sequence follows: TGTGCCAGCAGTTACAGTACCAATCAGCCCCAGCATTTT. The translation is CASSYSTNQPQHF.